The 24 T cell receptor beta chains below come from one sample, sequenced in a study of cytomegalovirus exposure and HLA in healthy donors. The PCR made use of 60 Vbeta and 13 Jbeta primers. TCRdb's copy holds only in-frame clones and misses some; the assay was immunoSEQ multiplex PCR. The sample lists under 200,000 clones; 77% were seen once. Sequenced input: PBMCs. The receptors originated from a male donor in good health and CMV-seropositive.

The chain carries TRBV5-6 and TRBJ1-3, with D maybe TRBD1 (6 bases). From germline, CDR1 is SGHDT and CDR2 YYEEEE. This CDR3 has 16 residues. V was clipped by 2 bases and J by 1 base, with 13 bases between them. In nucleotides, the CDR3 is TGTGCCAGCAGCTTCGGGTTCAGGGGTTCTGGAAACACCATATATTTT. It encodes CASSFGFRGSGNTIYF. Looking up the rest from reference TRBV5-6 and TRBJ1-3 gives the full variable domain: DAGVTQSPTHLIKTRGQQVTLRCSPKSGHDTVSWYQQALGQGPQFIFQYYEEEERQRGNFPDRFSGHQFPNYSSELNVNALLLGDSALYLCASSFGFRGSGNTIYFGEGSWLTVV.

The gene calls are TRBV11-3 and TRBJ2-1; D might be TRBD1 (5 bases). The CDR3 runs 17 residues. The germline CDR1 and CDR2 sequences are SGHNT and YENEEA. Trimming removed 0 bases from V and 0 bases from J, with 12 bases in between. The CDR3 coding sequence is TGTGCCAGCAGCTTAGATGGGGCCGGTGGCTCCTACAATGAGCAGTTCTTC. Its protein is CASSLDGAGGSYNEQFF.

This chain uses TRBV5-4 with TRBJ2-7, with 10 bases that match TRBD1. CDR1 SGHNT and CDR2 YYREEE come from the germline V gene (reference sequence). The CDR3 runs to 15 residues. V was clipped by 4 bases and J by 2 bases; unmatched bases: 6. CDR3 sequence: CASSPRGQGTYEQYF. The CDR3 nucleotides read TGTGCCAGCAGCCCCAGGGGACAGGGGACCTACGAGCAGTACTTC.

This clone was seen only once. The rearrangement uses TRBV27 and TRBJ2-7, with a weak D call TRBD2 (5 bases). V was pared by 5 bases and J by 3 bases, with 11 bases between. The CDR3 sequence is 13 residues long. CDR1 and CDR2 from the germline V gene are MNHEY and SMNVEV (reference sequence). CDR3 protein: CASSPPRGYEQYF. The CDR3, as DNA: TGTGCCAGCAGTCCCCCCCGGGGCTACGAGCAGTACTTC.

Here the CDR3 DNA reads TGCGCCAGCAGCTTGCCGGGGCAGGGGGTATCGCGCGCGTTGGGACCCGCACAAGAGACCCAGTACTTC. Protein: CASSLPGQGVSRALGPAQETQYF. J is TRBJ2-5 and V is TRBV5-1, with TRBD1 matching 7 bases. CDR3 length equals 23 residues. V lost 1 base, J lost 2 bases, and 29 bases stayed unmatched. Germline V gene data show CDR1 as SGHRS and CDR2 as YFSETQ.

This clone was detected a few times. The V and J genes are TRBV5-1 and TRBJ2-7, with D tentatively TRBD2 (6 bases). Germline loops: CDR1 SGHRS, CDR2 YFSETQ. Between the trimmed V and J ends, which lost 0 bases and 3 bases, there was a span of 13 bases. The CDR3 contains 15 residues. The CDR3 bases are TGCGCCAGCAGCTTGGTCCCACGGGGGAACTACGAGCAGTACTTC. Protein product: CASSLVPRGNYEQYF.

The CDR3 region is CASSQSTDTQYF. CDR3 DNA sequence: TGTGCCAGCAGTCAGAGCACAGATACGCAGTATTTT. The rearrangement links TRBV2 to TRBJ2-3; D is ambiguous. Germline V gene data show CDR1 as SNHLY and CDR2 as FYNNEI. The CDR3 consists of 12 residues. Trimming took 5 bases from V and 0 from J, leaving 3 bases between them.

This chain links TRBV11-1 with TRBJ2-3; 8 bases are a match to TRBD1. Per germline, CDR1 SGHAT and CDR2 FQDESV (reference sequence). The V segment lost 4 bases and the J segment 5 bases; nucleotides outside the gene matches: 11. The CDR3 contains 16 residues. The CDR3 DNA reads as TGTGCCAGCAGCTGGCGGGGACAGGTGACGGGAGATACGCAGTATTTT. Protein: CASSWRGQVTGDTQYF.

The genes are TRBV5-4 and TRBJ2-2; D is perhaps TRBD1 or TRBD2 (7 bases each). Germline CDR1 SGHNT, CDR2 YYREEE (reference sequence). Between the trimmed V and J ends, which lost 9 bases and 2 bases, there was a span of 17 bases. The CDR3 sequence is 15 residues long. This CDR3 reads CATRGGASNTGELFF. CDR3 DNA sequence: TGTGCCACCAGGGGGGGGGCTTCTAACACCGGGGAGCTGTTTTTT.

The chain uses TRBV7-3 and TRBJ2-5; D possibly corresponds to TRBD1 (5 bases). The CDR3 length is 13 residues. Germline V gene lookup returns CDR1 SGHTA and CDR2 FQGTGA. V lost 0 bases to trimming and J lost 7 bases, with 9 bases between them. CDR3 bases: TGTGCCAGCAGCTTAACTTCTACAGGGACCCAGTACTTC. Amino acid sequence: CASSLTSTGTQYF.

This sequence joins TRBV30 and TRBJ1-3, with D unclear. The CDR3 covers 14 residues. From germline, CDR1 is GTSNPN and CDR2 SVGIG (reference sequence). Trimming removed 4 bases from V and 3 bases from J, with 13 bases in between. CDR3 sequence: CAWTLNRDGNTIYF. Here the CDR3 DNA reads TGTGCCTGGACCCTAAATCGGGATGGAAACACCATATATTTT.

The chain combines TRBV30 with TRBJ2-7; D is undetermined. The germline V and J ends were trimmed by 1 base and 7 bases, with 8 bases remaining between them. The germline V gene has CDR1 GTSNPN and CDR2 SVGIG (reference sequence). This CDR3 has 11 residues. This CDR3 is CAWSGSGEQYF. The CDR3 bases are TGTGCCTGGAGTGGGTCCGGTGAGCAGTACTTC.

V gene TRBV7-2 combines with J gene TRBJ2-7, with D possibly matching TRBD2 (5 bases). Trimming removed 1 base from V and 6 bases from J, with 10 bases in between. This CDR3 is built from 13 residues. Germline V gene sequence: CDR1 SGHTA, CDR2 FQGNSA. This CDR3 reads CASSLVSTSEQYF. CDR3 sequence (DNA): TGTGCCAGCAGCTTAGTCTCCACTAGCGAGCAGTACTTC. The entire variable domain, with the rest obtained from reference TRBV7-2 and TRBJ2-7, is as follows: GAGVSQSPSNKVTEKGKDVELRCDPISGHTALYWYRQSLGQGLEFLIYFQGNSAPDKSGLPSDRFSAERTGGSVSTLTIQRTQQEDSAVYLCASSLVSTSEQYFGPGTRLTVT.

The chain combines TRBV2 with TRBJ1-1; D is undetermined. The length of the CDR3 is 15 residues. Germline-derived CDR1 and CDR2 are SNHLY and FYNNEI. Trimming removed 4 bases at V and 0 bases at J, with 12 bases between. The CDR3 spells CASSVSTDLNTEAFF. The CDR3 coding sequence is TGTGCCAGCAGTGTATCTACAGACCTGAACACTGAAGCTTTCTTT. Combining the CDR3 with reference TRBV2 and TRBJ1-1 gives the whole variable domain EPEVTQTPSHQVTQMGQEVILRCVPISNHLYFYWYRQILGQKVEFLVSFYNNEISEKSEIFDDQFSVERPDGSNFTLKIRSTKLEDSAMYFCASSVSTDLNTEAFFGQGTRLTVV.

The V call is TRBV10-2, the J call TRBJ2-7; D may be TRBD2 (6 bases). Germline V gene lookup returns CDR1 WSHSY and CDR2 SAAADI. V was clipped by 4 bases and J by 4 bases, with 8 bases between them. This CDR3 region has 12 residues. CDR3 sequence reads: CASSGDFYEQYF. The CDR3 DNA reads as TGCGCCAGCAGTGGGGACTTTTACGAGCAGTACTTC.

This clone was detected a few times. V usage is TRBV6-5 and J usage is TRBJ2-6; 10 bases agree with TRBD1. Germline trimming cut 5 bases from V and 18 bases from J; bases unmatched to any gene: 13. The germline V gene encodes CDR1 MNHEY and CDR2 SVGAGI. The CDR3 spans 14 residues. CDR3 region: CASSRRDRGVLWTF. The CDR3, as DNA: TGTGCCAGCAGTCGCCGGGACAGGGGCGTATTATGGACTTTC.

V and J are TRBV7-3 and TRBJ2-7; TRBD2 matches at 11 bases. The CDR3 is 15 amino acids. Germline-derived CDR1 and CDR2 are SGHTA and FQGTGA. With 5 bases clipped from V and 3 bases from J, the junction kept 6 bases outside the gene matches. The CDR3 DNA reads TGTGCCAGCAGCCGATCTAGCGGGGGGAACTACGAGCAGTACTTC. Amino acid sequence: CASSRSSGGNYEQYF.

The chain carries TRBV5-1 and TRBJ2-2; weak D call: TRBD2 (5 bases). The germline V gene has CDR1 SGHRS and CDR2 YFSETQ. V was cut by 7 bases and J by 6 bases, with 7 bases left in between. This CDR3 has 11 residues. CDR3 nucleotide sequence: TGCGCCAGCGAGAGGGCCGGGGAGCTGTTTTTT. Translating gives CASERAGELFF.

The CDR3: CASSPRTSGGNEQFF. The CDR3, as DNA: TGCGCCAGCAGCCCCCGGACTAGCGGGGGGAATGAGCAGTTCTTC. The rearrangement joins TRBV5-1 to TRBJ2-1; TRBD2 matches 14 bases. This CDR3 has 15 residues. V shed 4 bases and J 7 bases; nucleotides not matched to a gene: 4. The germline V gene has CDR1 SGHRS and CDR2 YFSETQ. The full variable domain, its missing parts supplied by reference TRBV5-1 and TRBJ2-1, is KAGVTQTPRYLIKTRGQQVTLSCSPISGHRSVSWYQQTPGQGLQFLFEYFSETQRNKGNFPGRFSGRQFSNSRSEMNVSTLELGDSALYLCASSPRTSGGNEQFFGPGTRLTVL.

The J gene is TRBJ1-6, the V gene TRBV19; 9 bases are a match to TRBD1. Germline-derived CDR1 and CDR2 are LNHDA and SQIVND (reference sequence). The V gene end was trimmed by 3 bases and the J gene end by 8 bases; junction bases not matched to a gene: 5. The CDR3 has 15 residues. In DNA, the CDR3 is TGTGCCAGTAGTATTATGGGACAGGGTGATTCACCCCTCCACTTT. This gives the protein CASSIMGQGDSPLHF.

The gene calls are TRBV30 and TRBJ2-1, with TRBD2 matching 8 bases. The CDR3 runs 15 residues. In germline, CDR1 is GTSNPN, CDR2 SVGIG (reference sequence). J lost 13 bases, V lost 1 base, and 15 bases had no gene match. The CDR3 here is CAWSAKGSGACPQFF. In DNA form, the CDR3 reads TGTGCCTGGAGTGCTAAGGGTAGCGGGGCTTGTCCCCAGTTCTTC. The full variable domain, completed using reference TRBV30 and TRBJ2-1, is SQTIHQWPATLVQPVGSPLSLECTVEGTSNPNLYWYRQAAGRGLQLLFYSVGIGQISSEVPQNLSASRPQDRQFILSSKKLLLSDSGFYLCAWSAKGSGACPQFFGPGTRLTVL.

The chain uses TRBV30 and TRBJ2-7; D not certain. This CDR3 has 16 amino acids. V was trimmed by 1 base and J by 6 bases, leaving 22 bases between them. CDR1 is GTSNPN, CDR2 SVGIG, per germline (reference sequence). The CDR3 DNA reads as TGTGCCTGGAGTGCGAGACCGGGTACCCCTAAGGCCGAGCAGTACTTC. Amino acids: CAWSARPGTPKAEQYF.

This clone was seen a handful of times. The gene calls are TRBV6-5 and TRBJ2-7, with 7 bases matching TRBD1. With V trimmed by 4 bases and J by 2 bases, 8 bases remained unmatched. Germline assignment: CDR1 MNHEY and CDR2 SVGAGI. The CDR3 has 15 residues. For the CDR3, the DNA is TGTGCCAGCAGTTGGTCTCGGGACAGAACCTACGAGCAGTACTTC. As protein: CASSWSRDRTYEQYF.

J is TRBJ1-1 and V is TRBV4-2, with 10 bases identical to TRBD1. CDR3 length equals 17 residues. Germline V gene sequence: CDR1 LGHNA, CDR2 YNFKEQ. Trimming removed 4 bases from V and 0 bases from J; junction bases left unmatched: 8. The DNA for the CDR3 is TGTGCCAGCAGCCCGGGACAGGGGAAGGGGATGAACACTGAAGCTTTCTTT. Protein: CASSPGQGKGMNTEAFF.